Reported below is one TCR beta chain. Antigen: not known. TCRdb's table, derived via immunoSEQ multiplex PCR, lists solely in-frame clones and lacks some. The table records 15,000 to 20,000 clones, 65% to 85% of them present only once. Germline values: CDR1 SQVTM, CDR2 ANQGSEA. The CDR3 extends over 13 amino acids. The trim removed 6 bases at V and 4 bases at J, leaving 9 bases unmatched. These data come from a study of PD-1 blockade in classical Hodgkin lymphoma. Study results and caveats: Compared with baseline, CD4+ but not CD8+ TCR diversity had risen significantly by C4D1.

Described time point: cycle 4 day 1 (C4D1), after 6 weeks of nivolumab. No patient escaped relapse after autologous stem cell transplantation, and brentuximab vedotin exposure varied. The chain employs TRBV29-1 and TRBJ2-7; 7 bases agree with TRBD1. This sequence originates from a human donor with classical Hodgkin lymphoma. The input for sequencing was peripheral blood mononuclear cells (PBMCs), taken before the fourth cycle of nivolumab. The CDR3 coding sequence is TGCAGCGTCGGTGGACAGGTGGGATACGAGCAGTACTTC. Amino acids: CSVGGQVGYEQYF.